The T cell receptor (beta chain) described here comes from a study of patients and donors after allogeneic stem cell transplantation (dated by TCRdb to about 2020). Library preparation employed RT-PCR. Instrument used: NextSeq 550. TCRdb trimmed public reads at Q25 via fastp, called clones via MiXCR and kept in-frame beta chains. Rows with a matching CDR3 protein are joined into one entry that keeps the most common DNA and genes. This sample comprises about a million distinct CDR3 sequences, approximately 18% of them detected only once. Around 6% of the sample comes from the top ten. In the germline V gene (reference sequence), CDR1 corresponds to DFQATT and CDR2 to SNEGSKA. There are 17 amino acids in the CDR3, from cysteine to phenylalanine inclusive. The CDR3 DNA has 51 bases and is translated from base 1. At the junction V is shortened by 0 bases and J by 2 bases, with 14 bases in between. This clonotype has a handful of counts. What this receptor recognizes is not known. Base qualities are not provided; no much larger clone lies one nucleotide away.

The origin of this receptor is a human donor who was either an allogeneic HSCT recipient or a stem cell or donor lymphocyte infusion donor (not recorded which). It is not recorded whose cells these are; they may come from a transplant donor. The chain is encoded by TRBV20-1 joined to TRBJ1-6; a confident D gene designation cannot be given. Source material: blood, either unsorted or a sorted T cell fraction (not recorded which). Here is the DNA: TGCAGTGCTAGAGAAAGGGAGGCGGCCCCCTATAATTCACCCCTCCACTTT. Translated, it reads CSAREREAAPYNSPLHF.